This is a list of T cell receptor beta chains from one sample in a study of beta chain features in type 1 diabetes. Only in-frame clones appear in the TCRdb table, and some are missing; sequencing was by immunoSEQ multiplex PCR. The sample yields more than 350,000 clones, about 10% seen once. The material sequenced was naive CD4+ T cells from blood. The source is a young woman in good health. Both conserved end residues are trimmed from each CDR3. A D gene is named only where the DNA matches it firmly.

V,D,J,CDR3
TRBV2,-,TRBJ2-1,ASSSQKLYNEQF
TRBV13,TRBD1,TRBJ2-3,ASSRRDRKWTDTQY
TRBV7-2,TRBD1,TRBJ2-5,ASSLVGQGAGETQY
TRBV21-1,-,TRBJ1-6,ATVTPLH
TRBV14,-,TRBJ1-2,ASSQVRVGGYT
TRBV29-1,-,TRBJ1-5,SVASGRDQPQH
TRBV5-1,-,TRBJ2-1,ASSPGRDSYNEQF
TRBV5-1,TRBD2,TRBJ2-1,ASSWTSGRDSYNEQF
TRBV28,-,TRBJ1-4,ASSTNLAPNEKLF
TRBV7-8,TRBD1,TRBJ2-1,ASSPNTGENEQF
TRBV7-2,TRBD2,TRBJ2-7,ASSPPGLAVPYEQY
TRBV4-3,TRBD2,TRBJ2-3,ASSHELVAGGGDTQY
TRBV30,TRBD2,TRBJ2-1,AWRGRVDEQF
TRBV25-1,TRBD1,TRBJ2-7,ASSGGQGAHEQY
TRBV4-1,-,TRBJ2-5,ASSQDSRETQY
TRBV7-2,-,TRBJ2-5,ASSSRGPGETQY
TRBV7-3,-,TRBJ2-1,ASSLSREYNEQF
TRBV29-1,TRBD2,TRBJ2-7,SAGTSGYEQY
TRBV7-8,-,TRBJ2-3,ASSTKGTDTQY
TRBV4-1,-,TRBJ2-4,ASSQPTQGKNIQY
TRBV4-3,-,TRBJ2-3,ASSQSLWDSVTDTQY
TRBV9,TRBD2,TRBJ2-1,ASSWTSATSGEQF
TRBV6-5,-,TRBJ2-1,ASSSRSLGGNEQF
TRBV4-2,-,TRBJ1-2,ASSQPQRVGYGYT
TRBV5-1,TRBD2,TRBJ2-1,ASSLVGTSAYNEQF
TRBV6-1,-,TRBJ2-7,ASSRAGSTYEQY
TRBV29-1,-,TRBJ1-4,SVRDEKLF
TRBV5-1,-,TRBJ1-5,ASSLGGQGQPQH
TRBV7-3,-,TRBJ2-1,ASSFVRDEQF
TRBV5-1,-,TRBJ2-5,ASSMGTERETQY
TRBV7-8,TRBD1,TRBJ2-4,ASSFTRTGKNIQY
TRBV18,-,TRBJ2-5,ASSPPAKKGGETQY
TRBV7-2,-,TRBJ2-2,ASSLHQGAGELF
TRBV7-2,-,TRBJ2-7,ASSPRAVIGNEQY
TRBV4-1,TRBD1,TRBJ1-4,ASSLKRGQGGDGEKLF
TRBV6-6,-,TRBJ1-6,ASTPRAVNNSPLH
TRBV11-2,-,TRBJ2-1,ASSSAYSQF
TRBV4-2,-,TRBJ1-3,ASSQGRGGSGNTIY
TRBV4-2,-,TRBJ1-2,ASSVKFYGSGNYGYT
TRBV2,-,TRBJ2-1,ASRPYTPRGEQF
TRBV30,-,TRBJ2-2,AWSRGPGELF
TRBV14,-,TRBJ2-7,ASSRDTPPYEQY
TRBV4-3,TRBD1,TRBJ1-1,ASSQADRVTEAF
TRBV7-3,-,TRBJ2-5,ASSPSSRETQY
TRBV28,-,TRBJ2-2,ASSFYHTGELF
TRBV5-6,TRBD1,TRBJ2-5,ASSSNRGASETQY
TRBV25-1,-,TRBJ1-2,ASSEWGSTNYGYT
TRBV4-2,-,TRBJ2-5,ASSQVGDQETQY
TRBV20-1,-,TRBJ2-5,SARDHGTQY
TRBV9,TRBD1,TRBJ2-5,ASSVGQGTKETQY
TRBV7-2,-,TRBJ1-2,ASSIGTANYGYT
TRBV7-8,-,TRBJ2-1,ASILPRYGGQTYNEQF
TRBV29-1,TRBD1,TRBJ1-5,SVLQGSDNQPQH
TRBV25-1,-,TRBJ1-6,ASSDPPGPIH
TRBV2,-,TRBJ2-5,ASRYQGTQY
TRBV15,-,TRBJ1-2,ATSRARDGYT
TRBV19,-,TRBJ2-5,ASSIQGYQETQY
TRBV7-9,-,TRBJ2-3,ASSLMTVADTQY
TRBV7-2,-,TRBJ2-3,ASSYQRGSDTQY